This record concerns one T cell receptor beta chain sequence. As yet, its antigen is unknown. The sample is drawn from a study of shared clonotypes between healthy human individuals. Study results and caveats: Sampling used blood alone; tissue repertoires probably differ.

The CDR3 runs to 13 residues. J gave up 7 bases and V 6 bases, and 3 bases lay outside the gene matches. Looked up from germline, CDR1 is ENHRY and CDR2 is SYGVKD. The method was immunoSEQ multiplex PCR; TCRdb's version includes in-frame clones alone and lacks a portion of them. The data contain roughly 1,500,000 clones, approximately 98.5% of them singletons. The sample was naive CD4+ T cells sorted from blood. As to subset: CD45RA+ positively selected. This chain links TRBV10-3 with TRBJ1-5, with TRBD1 identical over 10 bases. The sequence derives from a man aged 25 to 40 in good health. The CDR3 DNA sequence: TGTGCCATCAGCGGACAGGGGGACCAGCCCCAGCATTTT. Protein sequence: CAISGQGDQPQHF.